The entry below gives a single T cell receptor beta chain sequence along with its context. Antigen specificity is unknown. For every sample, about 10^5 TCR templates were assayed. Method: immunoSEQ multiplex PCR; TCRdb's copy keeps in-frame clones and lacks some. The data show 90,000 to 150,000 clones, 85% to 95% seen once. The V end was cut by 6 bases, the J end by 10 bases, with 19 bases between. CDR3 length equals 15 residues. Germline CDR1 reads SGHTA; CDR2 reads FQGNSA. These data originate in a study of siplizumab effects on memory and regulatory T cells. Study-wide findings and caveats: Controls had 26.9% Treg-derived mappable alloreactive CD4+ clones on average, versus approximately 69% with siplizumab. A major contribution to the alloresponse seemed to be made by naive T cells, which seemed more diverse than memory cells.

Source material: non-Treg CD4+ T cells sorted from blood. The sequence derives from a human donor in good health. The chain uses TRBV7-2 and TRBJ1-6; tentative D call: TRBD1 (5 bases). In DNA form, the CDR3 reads TGTGCCAGCAGTGCCGGCGGGGTTAGGGACTCACCCCTCCACTTT. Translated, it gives CASSAGGVRDSPLHF.